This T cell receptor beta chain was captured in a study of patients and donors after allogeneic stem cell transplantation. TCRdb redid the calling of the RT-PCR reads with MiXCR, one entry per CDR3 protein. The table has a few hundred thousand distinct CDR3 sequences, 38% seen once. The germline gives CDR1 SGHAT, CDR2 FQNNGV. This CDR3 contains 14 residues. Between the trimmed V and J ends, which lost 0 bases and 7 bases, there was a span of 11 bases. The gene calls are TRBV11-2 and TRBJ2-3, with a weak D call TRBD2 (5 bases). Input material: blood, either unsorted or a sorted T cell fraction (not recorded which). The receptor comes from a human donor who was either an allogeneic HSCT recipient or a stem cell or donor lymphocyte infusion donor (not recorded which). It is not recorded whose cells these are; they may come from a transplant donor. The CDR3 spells CASSLDPASYTQYF. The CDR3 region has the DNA TGTGCCAGCAGCTTAGATCCGGCTAGCTATACGCAGTATTTT. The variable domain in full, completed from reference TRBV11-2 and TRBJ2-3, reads EAGVAQSPRYKIIEKRQSVAFWCNPISGHATLYWYQQILGQGPKLLIQFQNNGVVDDSQLPKDRFSAERLKGVDSTLKIQPAKLEDSAVYLCASSLDPASYTQYFGPGTRLTVL.